The clone carrying this T cell receptor beta chain has ten or more counts. The antigen is undetermined. The source of the sample is a study of T-cell memory formation after mild COVID-19. Overall study results and limits: Clones contracting over day 15 to 85 were CD4/CD8 balanced, with later expanders leaning CD4+. Pre-infection memory carried some responding clones, suggesting that cross-reactive memory joined.

TCRdb itself ran the 5' RACE reads through MiXCR, one entry per CDR3 protein. The data show over 250,000 distinct CDR3 sequences, roughly 15% seen once. CDR1 and CDR2 (germline): SGHTA, FQGNSA. This CDR3 has 16 residues. Trimming removed 4 bases from V and 4 bases from J; junction bases left unmatched: 10. The V call is TRBV7-2, the J call TRBJ2-3; 8 bases are a match to TRBD2. This TCR was recovered from a young man who had mild COVID-19 (a few samples of this study predate the infection). Cell type and time point are not known. The sequenced sample consisted of PBMCs or a T cell subset sorted from them (not recorded which). CDR3 protein: CASSSSSGAGADTQYF. Here the CDR3 DNA reads TGTGCCAGCAGCTCGAGTAGCGGGGCAGGGGCAGATACGCAGTATTTT.